One and the same sample provided the 18 T cell receptor beta chains below, sequenced in a study of blood T cells in healthy people across ages. Next came a second PCR, run for roughly 6 to 11 cycles, which used a sample-barcoded 5' primer along with a J-beta primer mix. TCRdb passed the 5' RACE reads through MiXCR, listing each CDR3 protein once. The sample yields 660,000 or so distinct CDR3 sequences, 58% seen once. Source material: blood. The origin of the receptors is a man in his 60s in good health.

The CDR3 loop is CASPPEQYF. Written as DNA, the CDR3 is TGTGCCAGCCCCCCGGAGCAGTACTTC. The chain recombines TRBV27 with TRBJ2-7; no firm D call. This CDR3 spans 9 amino acids. Per germline, CDR1 MNHEY and CDR2 SMNVEV (reference sequence). With 8 bases removed from V and 7 bases from J, the gap between germline ends came to 6 bases.

This chain connects TRBV28 to TRBJ1-4; D is unresolved. V was pared by 5 bases and J by 4 bases, with 17 bases between. The CDR3 runs to 16 residues. Looked up from germline, CDR1 is MDHEN and CDR2 is SYDVKM. The CDR3, as DNA: TGTGCCAGCAGTCCTTTGGTCGACATTCTTAATGAAAAACTGTTTTTT. Protein product: CASSPLVDILNEKLFF.

The chain is built from TRBV20-1 and TRBJ1-2, with D hard to call. From germline, CDR1 is DFQATT and CDR2 SNEGSKA (reference sequence). The CDR3 consists of 12 residues. Between the trimmed V and J ends, which lost 1 base and 6 bases, there was a span of 9 bases. The CDR3 spells CSARGRLNGYTF. In DNA form, the CDR3 reads TGCAGTGCTAGAGGGCGGCTAAATGGCTACACCTTC.

The V and J genes are TRBV12-3 or TRBV12-4 and TRBJ2-3, with 9 bases aligning to TRBD2. The CDR3 has 15 residues. V shed 5 bases and J 4 bases; nucleotides not matched to a gene: 7. Written as DNA, the CDR3 is TGTGCCAGCAGTCGCGCGGGGGGGCCGGCAGATACGCAGTATTTT. Protein sequence: CASSRAGGPADTQYF.

J is TRBJ2-4 and V is TRBV5-5; D is ambiguous. The DNA end lines up better with TRBJ2-5; the J call may be wrong. Looked up from germline, CDR1 is SGHKS and CDR2 is YYEKEE (reference sequence). This CDR3 is built from 15 residues. The CDR3 sequence is CASSFRQMLQETQYF. The CDR3 DNA reads as TGTGCCAGCAGCTTCCGCCAGATGCTCCAAGAGACCCAGTACTTC.

The rearrangement links TRBV6-5 to TRBJ2-7; D could derive from TRBD1 or TRBD2 (5 bases each). With 6 bases removed from V and 0 bases from J, the gap between germline ends came to 15 bases. Germline values: CDR1 MNHEY, CDR2 SVGAGI. The length of the CDR3 is 15 residues. CDR3 nucleotides: TGTGCCAGCAGCCCCGGGGCAGTCCCCTCCTACGAGCAGTACTTC. Its translation is CASSPGAVPSYEQYF.

The genes are TRBV6-2 or TRBV6-3 and TRBJ1-1, with TRBD1 matching over 11 bases. V lost 8 bases to trimming and J lost 4 bases; unmatched junction nucleotides: 0. This CDR3 has 12 residues. Germline CDR1 reads MNHEY; CDR2 reads SVGEGT. The CDR3 coding sequence is TGTGCCAGCGGGACAGGGGGCACTGAAGCTTTCTTT. This codes for CASGTGGTEAFF.

The rearrangement joins TRBV23-1 to TRBJ2-5; D perhaps matches TRBD1 (5 bases). The J call may be in error: the DNA end matches TRBJ2-7 better. TRBV23-1 is an open reading frame whose function is uncertain. The CDR3 length is 15 residues. CDR3 region: CASSQSIGQGYEQYF. For the CDR3, the DNA is TGCGCCAGCAGTCAATCGATCGGTCAGGGCTACGAGCAGTACTTC.

This rearrangement joins TRBV5-5 to TRBJ1-5, with no clear D. Deletions cut 4 bases from V and 3 bases from J, with 8 bases between. Germline V gene data show CDR1 as SGHKS and CDR2 as YYEKEE (reference sequence). The CDR3 consists of 13 residues. The CDR3: CASSQISNQPQHF. The CDR3 region has the DNA TGTGCCAGCAGCCAAATCTCCAATCAGCCCCAGCATTTT.

V is TRBV20-1 and J is TRBJ1-1; D unclear. CDR1 DFQATT and CDR2 SNEGSKA come from the germline V gene (reference sequence). The V end lost 6 bases, the J end lost 3 bases, and 14 bases lay between the germline ends. This CDR3 has 13 amino acids. In DNA form, the CDR3 reads TGCAGTGCCTTAGACGGAAGCGACACTGAAGCTTTCTTT. Translating it yields CSALDGSDTEAFF.

The J gene is TRBJ2-5, the V gene TRBV12-3 or TRBV12-4; 7 bases match TRBD2. V dropped 6 bases and J dropped 3; count of bases not matched to a gene: 4. This CDR3 region has 13 residues. CDR3 bases: TGTGCCAGCAGAACCGGGACTAAAGAGACCCAGTACTTC. Encoded protein: CASRTGTKETQYF.

This clonotype turned up a few times. This chain connects TRBV12-3 or TRBV12-4 to TRBJ2-3, with 11 bases that match TRBD1. Trimming at V came to 7 bases and at J to 15 bases, leaving 18 bases not matched to a gene. The CDR3 loop spans 15 amino acids. The CDR3 reads CASKWTGGMADTEYF. CDR3 in DNA: TGTGCCAGCAAATGGACAGGGGGCATGGCAGATACGGAATATTTT.

The chain recombines TRBV24-1 with TRBJ2-5; weak D call: TRBD2 (5 bases). V was cut by 1 base and J by 5 bases, with 19 bases left in between. The CDR3 is 17 amino acids. CDR1 and CDR2 (germline): KGHDR, SFDVKD. CDR3: CATSDLVQAARWETQYF. For the CDR3, the DNA is TGTGCCACCAGTGATTTAGTGCAAGCGGCCAGGTGGGAGACCCAGTACTTC.

This rearrangement joins TRBV4-1 to TRBJ2-3; a possible D gene is TRBD2 (5 bases). This CDR3 is built from 18 residues. V was trimmed by 0 bases and J by 1 base, leaving 17 bases between them. CDR1 is MGHRA and CDR2 is YSYEKL in the germline V gene. CDR3 bases: TGCGCCAGCAGCCAAGATCCCCGAGCTGAGGGTGGCACAGATACGCAGTATTTT. This translates into CASSQDPRAEGGTDTQYF.

The gene calls are TRBV5-1 and TRBJ2-7; a weak D match, TRBD2 (6 bases). The J call is doubtful: the DNA matches TRBJ2-1 better. Germline loops: CDR1 SGHRS, CDR2 YFSETQ. This CDR3 has 15 amino acids. The CDR3 coding sequence is TGCGCCAGCAGCTCCGGGACTCCCGGTTCGGGTGAGCAGTTCTTC. Protein sequence: CASSSGTPGSGEQFF.

This clonotype was picked up many times. The V call is TRBV20-1, the J call TRBJ2-1; TRBD2 matches at 11 bases. CDR3 length: 19 amino acids. The germline gives CDR1 DFQATT, CDR2 SNEGSKA (reference sequence). Unmatched junction bases numbered 17, after V lost 2 bases and J lost 5 bases. The CDR3 sequence is CSARSLTSGIPGSHNEQFF. The CDR3 region has the DNA TGCAGTGCTAGATCATTGACTAGCGGGATCCCCGGGTCACACAATGAGCAGTTCTTC.

The V call is TRBV7-8, the J call TRBJ1-2; possibly TRBD1 for D (6 bases). Germline assignment: CDR1 SGHVS and CDR2 FQNEAQ. Trimming cost V 2 bases and J 6 bases, with 16 bases left between them. The CDR3 contains 15 residues. The chain's CDR3 is CASSLMDSWWDGYTF. The CDR3 nucleotides read TGTGCCAGCAGCTTAATGGACAGCTGGTGGGATGGCTACACCTTC.

This clonotype was counted only a few times. The genes are TRBV6-5 and TRBJ2-5, with D possibly matching TRBD2 (6 bases). CDR3 length: 12 amino acids. The germline V and J ends were trimmed by 3 bases and 11 bases, with 13 bases remaining between them. The germline V gene has CDR1 MNHEY and CDR2 SVGAGI. DNA for the CDR3: TGTGCCAGCAGTTATATCTGGGGGGAGCAGTACTTC. This translates into CASSYIWGEQYF.